The clone carrying this T cell receptor (beta chain) occurred a few times. As yet, its antigen is unknown. The germline V and J ends were trimmed by 1 base and 8 bases, with 13 bases remaining between them. Germline values: CDR1 KGHSH, CDR2 LQKENI. This CDR3 region has 14 residues. This record comes from a study of T cell responses to AZD1222 COVID-19 vaccine. About the research overall: Analysis merged second doses at about 4 or about 12 weeks. Overall study results and limits: White British ancestry dominated among donors, who included more females, and clonal diversity was possibly underestimated. Just a handful of AZD1222 recipients tested seropositive at baseline. Reports indicate that nearly half of spike-specific TCRs are directed at unmutated variant regions.

Profiled with immunoSEQ multiplex PCR; TCRdb holds only in-frame clones, not every one. The table lists more than 95,000 clones, around 90% of them singletons, with about 4.3% in the top ten. This receptor was obtained from an adult in good health. The chain links TRBV18 to TRBJ2-3; tentative D call: TRBD1 (5 bases). The sequencing used peripheral blood, collected on day 0 of AZD1222 vaccination. For the CDR3, the DNA is TGTGCCAGCTCACCACGAGGCCTTAGGGGTACGCAGTATTTT. Translation: CASSPRGLRGTQYF.